This entry lists 7 T cell receptor beta chains sequenced from one sample in a study of blood T cell repertoires in COVID-19. Repertoires were generated with immunoSEQ multiplex PCR, while TCRdb's copy carries only in-frame clones and drops some. Among 250,000 to 350,000 clones, around 88% were seen once, and the ten largest hold 5.5% to 8%. The source material was peripheral blood. These receptors all come from a woman aged 30 to 39 who had recovered from COVID-19.

The chain links TRBV5-1 to TRBJ2-5; possibly TRBD1 for D (5 bases). CDR1 is SGHRS and CDR2 is YFSETQ in the germline V gene. V gave up 6 bases and J gave up 3 bases, with 6 bases separating them. The CDR3 loop spans 11 amino acids. CDR3 DNA: TGCGCCAGCATACAGGAAGAGACCCAGTACTTC. It is translated as CASIQEETQYF.

This rearrangement joins TRBV30 to TRBJ1-2; maybe TRBD1 (6 bases). Germline CDR1 GTSNPN, CDR2 SVGIG (reference sequence). V lost 2 bases, J lost 0 bases, and 19 bases lay in between. The CDR3 sequence is 17 residues long. CDR3 in amino acids: CAWSSFRSTGANYGYTF. The CDR3 coding sequence is TGTGCCTGGAGTTCCTTCCGTTCGACAGGAGCTAACTATGGCTACACCTTC.

The chain joins TRBV5-1 to TRBJ1-5; D unclear. V was shortened by 0 bases and J by 5 bases, with 6 bases between the two germline ends. This CDR3 comprises 13 residues. Germline assignment: CDR1 SGHRS and CDR2 YFSETQ. The CDR3 loop reads CASSLGPDQPQHF. The CDR3 bases are TGCGCCAGCAGCTTGGGTCCAGATCAGCCCCAGCATTTT.

This clone has a single count. The rearrangement joins TRBV5-4 to TRBJ1-6; 8 positions match TRBD1. Germline values: CDR1 SGHNT, CDR2 YYREEE (reference sequence). The CDR3 is 12 residues long. V lost 4 bases and J lost 13; bases outside the gene matches: 4. The CDR3 DNA reads as TGTGCCAGCAGCAGGAGGACAGGGCCCCTCCACTTT. Protein: CASSRRTGPLHF.

This CDR3 reads CAWSADSSYEQYF. CDR3 sequence (DNA): TGTGCCTGGAGTGCAGACAGTTCCTACGAGCAGTACTTC. The chain uses TRBV30 and TRBJ2-7; D is possibly TRBD1 (5 bases). Trimming stripped 1 base from V and 1 base from J, with 8 bases between. Per germline, CDR1 GTSNPN and CDR2 SVGIG (reference sequence). The CDR3 totals 13 residues.

The chain uses TRBV2 and TRBJ2-5; tentatively, D is TRBD2 (6 bases). The CDR3 consists of 16 residues. In germline, CDR1 is SNHLY, CDR2 FYNNEI. Deletions cut 2 bases from V and 3 bases from J, with 16 bases between. The CDR3 region is CASSESMQGGEETQYF. The CDR3 nucleotides read TGTGCCAGCAGTGAATCCATGCAGGGAGGAGAAGAGACCCAGTACTTC.

The rearrangement uses TRBV9 and TRBJ2-3; no definite D call. The CDR3 runs 16 residues. Germline V gene data show CDR1 as SGDLS and CDR2 as YYNGEE. V lost 0 bases and J lost 6, with 17 bases in between. Here the CDR3 reads CASSVGPRPRSDTQYF. The CDR3 DNA reads TGTGCCAGCAGCGTAGGACCACGACCCAGGTCGGATACGCAGTATTTT.